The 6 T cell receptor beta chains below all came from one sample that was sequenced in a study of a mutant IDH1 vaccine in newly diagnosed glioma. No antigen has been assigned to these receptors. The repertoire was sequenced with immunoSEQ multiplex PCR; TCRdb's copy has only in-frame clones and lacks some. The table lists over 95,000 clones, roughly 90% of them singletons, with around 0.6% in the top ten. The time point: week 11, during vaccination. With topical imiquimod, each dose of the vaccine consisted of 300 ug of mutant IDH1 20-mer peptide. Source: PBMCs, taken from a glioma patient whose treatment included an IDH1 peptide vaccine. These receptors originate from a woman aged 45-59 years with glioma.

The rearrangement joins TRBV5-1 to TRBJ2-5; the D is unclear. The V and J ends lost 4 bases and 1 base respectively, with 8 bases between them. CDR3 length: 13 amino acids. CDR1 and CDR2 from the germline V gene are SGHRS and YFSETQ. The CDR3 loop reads CASSLLGQETQYF. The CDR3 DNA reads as TGCGCCAGCAGCCTCCTAGGCCAAGAGACCCAGTACTTC. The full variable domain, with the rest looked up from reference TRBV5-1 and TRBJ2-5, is KAGVTQTPRYLIKTRGQQVTLSCSPISGHRSVSWYQQTPGQGLQFLFEYFSETQRNKGNFPGRFSGRQFSNSRSEMNVSTLELGDSALYLCASSLLGQETQYFGPGTRLLVL.

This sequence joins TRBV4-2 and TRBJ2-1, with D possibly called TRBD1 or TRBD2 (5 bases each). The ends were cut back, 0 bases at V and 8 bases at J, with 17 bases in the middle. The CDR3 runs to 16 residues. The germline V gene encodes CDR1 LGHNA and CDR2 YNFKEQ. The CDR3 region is CASSQEGLAKWDEQFF. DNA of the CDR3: TGTGCCAGCAGCCAAGAGGGGCTAGCTAAATGGGATGAGCAGTTCTTC.

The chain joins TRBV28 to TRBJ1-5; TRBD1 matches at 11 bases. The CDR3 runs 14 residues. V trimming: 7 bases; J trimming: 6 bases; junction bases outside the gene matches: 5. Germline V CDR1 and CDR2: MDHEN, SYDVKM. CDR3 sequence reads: CASTDGQGAQPQHF. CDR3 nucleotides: TGTGCCAGCACCGACGGACAGGGGGCTCAGCCCCAGCATTTT. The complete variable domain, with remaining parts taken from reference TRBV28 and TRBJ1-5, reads DVKVTQSSRYLVKRTGEKVFLECVQDMDHENMFWYRQDPGLGLRLIYFSYDVKMKEKGDIPEGYSVSREKKERFSLILESASTNQTSMYLCASTDGQGAQPQHFGDGTRLSIL.

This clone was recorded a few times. The CDR3 coding sequence is TGTGCCAGCAGCCCCCCCGGACGGCCCTACGAGCAGTACTTC. It translates to CASSPPGRPYEQYF. V usage is TRBV13 and J usage is TRBJ2-7; no reliable D call. The CDR3 contains 14 residues. Germline-derived CDR1 and CDR2 are PRHDT and FYEKMQ (reference sequence). Trimming pared 5 bases from V and 2 bases from J, leaving 13 bases between.

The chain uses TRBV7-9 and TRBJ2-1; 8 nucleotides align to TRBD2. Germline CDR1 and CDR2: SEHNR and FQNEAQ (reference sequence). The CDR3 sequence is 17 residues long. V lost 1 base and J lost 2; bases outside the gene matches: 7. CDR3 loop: CASSLEGLAGAYNEQFF. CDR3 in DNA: TGTGCCAGCAGCTTAGAGGGCCTAGCGGGCGCCTACAATGAGCAGTTCTTC. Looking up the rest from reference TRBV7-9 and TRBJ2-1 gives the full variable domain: DTGVSQNPRHKITKRGQNVTFRCDPISEHNRLYWYRQTLGQGPEFLTYFQNEAQLEKSRLLSDRFSAERPKGSFSTLEIQRTEQGDSAMYLCASSLEGLAGAYNEQFFGPGTRLTVL.

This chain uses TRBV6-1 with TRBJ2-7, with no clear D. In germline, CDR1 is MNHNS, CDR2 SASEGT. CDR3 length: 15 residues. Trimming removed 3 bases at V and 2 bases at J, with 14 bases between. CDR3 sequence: CASSDASRAAYEQYF. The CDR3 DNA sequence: TGTGCCAGCAGTGACGCTAGTCGTGCGGCCTACGAGCAGTACTTC.